This T cell receptor (beta chain) stems from a study of shared clonotypes between healthy human individuals. Study-level information: Aged 18 to 49, the donors were a couple of women and three men.

As regards this clone: Its antigen remains unknown.

Study-level points and caveats: Sharing across four donors was highest in naive CD4 (roughly 5%) and lowest in memory CD8 (about 0.4%).

The naive CD8 subset, CD45RO-negative cells positively selected for CCR7, excluded terminally differentiated effector memory CD45RA+ cells. Among the donors, all were Caucasian adults who lived in Nashville, Tennessee. The germline V and J ends were trimmed by 4 bases and 5 bases, with 15 bases remaining between them. Germline CDR1 and CDR2: SGDLS and YYNGEE. The CDR3 loop spans 14 amino acids. TCRdb's table, derived via immunoSEQ multiplex PCR, lists solely in-frame clones and lacks some. The sample gives about 2.1 million clones, about 93% of which show up once; around 1.7% is in the top ten. The gene calls are TRBV9 and TRBJ1-2, with a tentative D call TRBD1 (5 bases). This sequence was found in a man younger than 30 in good health. Some clones in this sample may be carry-over from other donors' samples. Sequenced input: naive CD8+ T cells from PBMCs. CDR3 bases: TGTGCCAGCAGCACTTCCGGGACTACATATGGCTACACCTTC. Translation gives CASSTSGTTYGYTF. The variable domain in full, completed from reference TRBV9 and TRBJ1-2, reads DSGVTQTPKHLITATGQRVTLRCSPRSGDLSVYWYQQSLDQGLQFLIQYYNGEERAKGNILERFSAQQFPDLHSELNLSSLELGDSALYFCASSTSGTTYGYTFGSGTRLTVV.